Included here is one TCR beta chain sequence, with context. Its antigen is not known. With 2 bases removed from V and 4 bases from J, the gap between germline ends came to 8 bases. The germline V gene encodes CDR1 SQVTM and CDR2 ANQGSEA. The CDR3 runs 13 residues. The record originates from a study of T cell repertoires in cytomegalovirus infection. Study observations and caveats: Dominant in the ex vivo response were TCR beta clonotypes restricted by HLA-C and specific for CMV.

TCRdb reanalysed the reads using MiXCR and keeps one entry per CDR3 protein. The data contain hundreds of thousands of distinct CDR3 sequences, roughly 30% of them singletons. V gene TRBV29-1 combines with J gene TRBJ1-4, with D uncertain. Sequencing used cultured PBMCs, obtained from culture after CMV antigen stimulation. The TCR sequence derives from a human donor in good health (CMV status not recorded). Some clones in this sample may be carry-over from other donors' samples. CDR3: CSVESSGNEKLFF. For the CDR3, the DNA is TGCAGCGTTGAATCTTCGGGTAATGAAAAACTGTTTTTT.